This T cell receptor (beta chain) was documented in a study of blood T cell repertoires in COVID-19. Authors' data handling: Cell counts per sample came from amplifying reference gene primers. Measured with immunoSEQ multiplex PCR; TCRdb has only the in-frame clones, and not every one. The V and J calls and clone size were taken over from that table, and D and trimming were inferred from the DNA. Of about 400,000 clones listed, 88% are singletons. Cohort assignment relied on participant-reported clinical history. The receptor was isolated from a middle-aged woman with acute COVID-19. The sequencing input was PBMCs or T cells enriched from blood (not recorded which).

The CDR3 spells CAWSARSRSSYEQYF. The CDR3 bases are TGTGCCTGGAGTGCCCGTAGTAGGAGCTCCTACGAGCAGTACTTC. This chain joins TRBV30 and TRBJ2-7; D unresolved. V lost 1 base to trimming and J lost 0 bases, with 13 bases between them. Germline V gene lookup returns CDR1 GTSNPN and CDR2 SVGIG (reference sequence). The CDR3 is made up of 15 amino acids.